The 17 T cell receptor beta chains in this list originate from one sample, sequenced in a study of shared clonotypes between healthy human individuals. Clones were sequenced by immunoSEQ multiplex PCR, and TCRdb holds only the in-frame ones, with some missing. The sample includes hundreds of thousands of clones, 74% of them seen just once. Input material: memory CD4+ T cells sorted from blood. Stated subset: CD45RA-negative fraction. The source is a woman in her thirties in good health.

The CDR3 sequence: CASKQGATNEKLFF. The CDR3 DNA sequence: TGTGCCAGCAAACAGGGGGCAACTAATGAAAAACTGTTTTTT. The chain employs TRBV2 and TRBJ1-4, with 8 positions matching TRBD1. The trim removed 7 bases at V and 0 bases at J, leaving 1 base unmatched. The length of the CDR3 is 14 residues. Germline CDR1 reads SNHLY; CDR2 reads FYNNEI.

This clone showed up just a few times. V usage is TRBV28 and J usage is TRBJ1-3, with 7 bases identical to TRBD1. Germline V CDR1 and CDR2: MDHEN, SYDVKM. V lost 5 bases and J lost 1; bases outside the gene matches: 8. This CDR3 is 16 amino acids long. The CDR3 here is CASSTRQGESGNTIYF. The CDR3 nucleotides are TGTGCCAGCAGTACCAGACAGGGTGAATCTGGAAACACCATATATTTT. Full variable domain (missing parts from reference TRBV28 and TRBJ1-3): DVKVTQSSRYLVKRTGEKVFLECVQDMDHENMFWYRQDPGLGLRLIYFSYDVKMKEKGDIPEGYSVSREKKERFSLILESASTNQTSMYLCASSTRQGESGNTIYFGEGSWLTVV.

CDR3 in DNA: TGCGCCAGCAGCCAAGCGGGACAGCGGACTTATGGCTACACCTTC. This codes for CASSQAGQRTYGYTF. The chain combines TRBV4-1 with TRBJ1-2, with 7 bases fitting TRBD1. This CDR3 spans 15 amino acids. After removal of 1 base from V and 5 bases from J, the junction contained 7 bases not matched to a gene. Germline assignment: CDR1 MGHRA and CDR2 YSYEKL.

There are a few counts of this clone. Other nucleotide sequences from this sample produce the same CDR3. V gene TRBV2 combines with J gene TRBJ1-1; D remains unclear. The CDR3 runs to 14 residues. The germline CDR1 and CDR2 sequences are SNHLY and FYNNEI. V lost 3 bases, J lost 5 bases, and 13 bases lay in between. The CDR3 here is CASSEKGYRTEAFF. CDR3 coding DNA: TGTGCCAGCAGTGAGAAAGGCTATCGAACTGAAGCTTTCTTT.

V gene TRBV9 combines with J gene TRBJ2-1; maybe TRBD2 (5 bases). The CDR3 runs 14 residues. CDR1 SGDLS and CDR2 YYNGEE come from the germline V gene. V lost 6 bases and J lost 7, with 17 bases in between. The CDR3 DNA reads TGTGCCAGCAATCCCTCAGGACTTGAGAATGAGCAGTTCTTC. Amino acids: CASNPSGLENEQFF.

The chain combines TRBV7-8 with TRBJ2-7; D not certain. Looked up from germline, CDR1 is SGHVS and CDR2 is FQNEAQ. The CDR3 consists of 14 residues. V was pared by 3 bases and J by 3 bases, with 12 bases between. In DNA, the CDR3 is TGTGCCAGCAGCTTCCGCAGGAGCAACTACGAGCAGTACTTC. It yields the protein CASSFRRSNYEQYF. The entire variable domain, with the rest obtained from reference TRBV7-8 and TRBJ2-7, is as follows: GAGVSQSPRYKVAKRGQDVALRCDPISGHVSLFWYQQALGQGPEFLTYFQNEAQLDKSGLPSDRFFAERPEGSVSTLKIQRTQQEDSAVYLCASSFRRSNYEQYFGPGTRLTVT.

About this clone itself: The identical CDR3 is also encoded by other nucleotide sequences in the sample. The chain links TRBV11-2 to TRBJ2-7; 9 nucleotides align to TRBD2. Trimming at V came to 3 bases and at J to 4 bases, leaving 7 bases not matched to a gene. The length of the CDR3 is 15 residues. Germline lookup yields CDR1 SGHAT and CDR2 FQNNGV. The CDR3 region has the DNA TGTGCCAGCAGCTTGAGTAGCGGGAGTAGTTACGAGCAGTACTTC. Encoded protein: CASSLSSGSSYEQYF.

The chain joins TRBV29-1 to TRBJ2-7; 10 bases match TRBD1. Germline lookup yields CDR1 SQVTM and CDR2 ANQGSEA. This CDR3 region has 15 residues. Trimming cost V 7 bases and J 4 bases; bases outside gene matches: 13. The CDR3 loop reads CSAIEPGQGNYEQYF. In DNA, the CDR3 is TGCAGCGCGATTGAGCCGGGACAGGGGAATTACGAGCAGTACTTC.

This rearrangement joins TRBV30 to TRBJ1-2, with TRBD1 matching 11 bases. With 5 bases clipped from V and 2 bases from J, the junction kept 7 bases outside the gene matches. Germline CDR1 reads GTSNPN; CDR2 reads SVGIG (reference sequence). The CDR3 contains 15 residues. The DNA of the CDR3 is TGTGCCTGGGGACGGGGACAGGGGGGGAACTATGGCTACACCTTC. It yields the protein CAWGRGQGGNYGYTF.

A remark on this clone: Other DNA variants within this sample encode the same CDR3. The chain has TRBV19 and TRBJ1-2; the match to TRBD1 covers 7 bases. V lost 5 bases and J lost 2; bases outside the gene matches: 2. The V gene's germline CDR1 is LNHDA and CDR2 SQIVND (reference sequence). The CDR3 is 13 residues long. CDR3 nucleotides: TGTGCCAGTAGTCGGGACAGCAACTATGGCTACACCTTC. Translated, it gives CASSRDSNYGYTF.

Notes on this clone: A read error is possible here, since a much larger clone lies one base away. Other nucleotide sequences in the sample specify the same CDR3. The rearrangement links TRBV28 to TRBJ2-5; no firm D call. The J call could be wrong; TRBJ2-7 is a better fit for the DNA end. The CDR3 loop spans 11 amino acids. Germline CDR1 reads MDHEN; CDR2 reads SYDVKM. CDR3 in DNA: TGTGCCAGCAGTTTATATTACGAGCAGTACTTC. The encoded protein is CASSLYYEQYF.

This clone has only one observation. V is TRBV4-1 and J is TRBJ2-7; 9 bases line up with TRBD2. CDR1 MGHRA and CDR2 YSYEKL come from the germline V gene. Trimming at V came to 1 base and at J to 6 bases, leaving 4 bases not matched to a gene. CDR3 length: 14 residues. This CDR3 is CASSQVAGVIEQYF. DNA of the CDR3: TGCGCCAGCAGCCAAGTAGCGGGAGTTATCGAGCAGTACTTC.

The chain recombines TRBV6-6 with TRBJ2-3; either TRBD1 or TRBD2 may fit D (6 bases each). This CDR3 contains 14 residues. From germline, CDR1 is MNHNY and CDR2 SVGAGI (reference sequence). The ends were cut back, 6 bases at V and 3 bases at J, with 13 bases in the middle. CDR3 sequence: CASRPTGATDTQYF. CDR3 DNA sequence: TGTGCCAGCAGGCCGACGGGGGCGACAGATACGCAGTATTTT.

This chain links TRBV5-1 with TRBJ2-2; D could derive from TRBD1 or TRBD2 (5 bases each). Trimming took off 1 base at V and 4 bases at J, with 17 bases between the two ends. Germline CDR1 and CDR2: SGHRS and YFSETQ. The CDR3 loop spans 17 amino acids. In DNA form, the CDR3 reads TGCGCCAGCAGCTTGTCCAATGTGGGGGTGAGCACCGGGGAGCTGTTTTTT. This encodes CASSLSNVGVSTGELFF. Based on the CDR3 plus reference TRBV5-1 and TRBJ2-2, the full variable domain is KAGVTQTPRYLIKTRGQQVTLSCSPISGHRSVSWYQQTPGQGLQFLFEYFSETQRNKGNFPGRFSGRQFSNSRSEMNVSTLELGDSALYLCASSLSNVGVSTGELFFGEGSRLTVL.

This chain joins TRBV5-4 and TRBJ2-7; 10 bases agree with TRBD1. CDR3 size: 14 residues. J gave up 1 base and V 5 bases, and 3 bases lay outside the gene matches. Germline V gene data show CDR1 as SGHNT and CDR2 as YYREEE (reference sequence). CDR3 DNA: TGTGCCAGCAGGACAGGGGGCGCATCCTACGAGCAGTACTTC. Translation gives CASRTGGASYEQYF.

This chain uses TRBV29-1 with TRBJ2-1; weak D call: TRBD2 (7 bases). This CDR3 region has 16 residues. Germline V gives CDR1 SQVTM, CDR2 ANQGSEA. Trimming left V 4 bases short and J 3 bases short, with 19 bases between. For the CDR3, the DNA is TGCAGCGTTGGGGGGGCTAGCGGAGGGAACTACAATGAGCAGTTCTTC. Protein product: CSVGGASGGNYNEQFF.

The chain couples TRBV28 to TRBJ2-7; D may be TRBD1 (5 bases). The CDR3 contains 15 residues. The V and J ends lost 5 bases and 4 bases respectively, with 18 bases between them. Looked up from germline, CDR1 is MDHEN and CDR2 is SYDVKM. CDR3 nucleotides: TGTGCCAGCAGTGGGCCCAGCAGCAGGGTTTACGAGCAGTACTTC. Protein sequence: CASSGPSSRVYEQYF. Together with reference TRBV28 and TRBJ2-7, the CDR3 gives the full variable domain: DVKVTQSSRYLVKRTGEKVFLECVQDMDHENMFWYRQDPGLGLRLIYFSYDVKMKEKGDIPEGYSVSREKKERFSLILESASTNQTSMYLCASSGPSSRVYEQYFGPGTRLTVT.